The 4 T cell receptor beta chains in this list originate from one sample, sequenced in a study of cytomegalovirus exposure and HLA in healthy donors. PCR amplification relied on 60 Vbeta primers (plus 13 Jbeta primers). The data were produced by immunoSEQ multiplex PCR, yet TCRdb's version contains in-frame clones alone and is incomplete. The table includes around 90,000 clones, 55% to 65% detected once. The sample comprised PBMCs. All receptors derive from a human donor in good health.

This chain links TRBV2 with TRBJ2-4, with a weak D call TRBD2 (5 bases). Per germline, CDR1 SNHLY and CDR2 FYNNEI. This CDR3 is 13 amino acids long. Trimming took 7 bases from V and 6 from J, leaving 13 bases between them. CDR3 region: CASIAGVSNIQYF. CDR3 sequence (DNA): TGTGCCAGCATCGCCGGGGTCTCAAACATTCAGTACTTC.

The chain uses TRBV7-9 and TRBJ2-7; 7 bases agree with TRBD1. CDR1 and CDR2 from the germline V gene are SEHNR and FQNEAQ (reference sequence). The CDR3 consists of 16 residues. V lost 5 bases and J lost 1; bases outside the gene matches: 11. DNA for the CDR3: TGTGCCAGCAGCCCCCCCGGGCAGGGGGTTTCCTACGAGCAGTACTTC. It yields the protein CASSPPGQGVSYEQYF.

CDR3 coding DNA: TGCGCCAGCAGCTTGGGGGGGACAGGTAAGGCGAACACTGAAGCTTTCTTT. It translates to CASSLGGTGKANTEAFF. The V and J genes are TRBV5-1 and TRBJ1-1, with 8 bases identical to TRBD1. CDR3 length equals 17 residues. Trimming took 0 bases from V and 1 from J; bases not matched to a gene: 8. Germline-derived CDR1 and CDR2 are SGHRS and YFSETQ.

This clone turned up a few times. J is TRBJ2-2 and V is TRBV5-8, with D possibly matching TRBD2 (6 bases). V shed 6 bases and J shed 2 bases, with 20 bases lying between them. The CDR3 is 17 amino acids. Germline lookup yields CDR1 SGHTS and CDR2 YDEGEE. The CDR3 region is CASNPSGWEDNTGELFF. The CDR3 DNA reads TGTGCCAGCAACCCGTCTGGCTGGGAGGATAACACCGGGGAGCTGTTTTTT. The variable domain in full, with the rest retrieved from reference TRBV5-8 and TRBJ2-2, is EAGVTQSPTHLIKTRGQQATLRCSPISGHTSVYWYQQALGLGLQFLLWYDEGEERNRGNFPPRFSGRQFPNYSSELNVNALELEDSALYLCASNPSGWEDNTGELFFGEGSRLTVL.